The clone carrying this T cell receptor (beta chain) was observed many times. The antigen is not known. These data are taken from a study of T cell repertoires in cytomegalovirus infection. Study background: Both recently identified HLA-C-restricted and well-studied HLA-B-restricted CMV epitopes were used in the study. Matching HLA type and CMV infection were both indicated by public TCR beta signatures. Points from the study as a whole: Carriers of CMV plus the relevant HLA were identified by cumulative public TCR beta family frequency. HLA-C-restricted CMV-specific TCR beta clonotypes were dominant in the ex vivo response.

TCRdb ran MiXCR on the reads and lists one entry per CDR3 protein. The data show roughly 990,000 distinct CDR3 sequences, around 30% seen once. In germline, CDR1 is SGHTA, CDR2 FQGNSA. Trimming removed 7 bases at V and 7 bases at J, with 11 bases between. The CDR3 contains 12 residues. The sequence derives from a human donor in good health (CMV status not recorded). Some clones in this sample may be carry-over from other donors' samples. The source material was cultured CD8+ T cells from PBMCs, sampled from culture after CMV antigen stimulation. The chain recombines TRBV7-2 with TRBJ2-1, with D possibly TRBD1 on 5 matching bases. The CDR3 reads CASTMAGNEQFF. As DNA, the CDR3 is TGTGCCAGCACCATGGCAGGGAATGAGCAGTTCTTC.